The following is a T cell receptor beta chain sequence with its context. Its specificity is not known. The sequenced cases were selected for having the highest brain T cell transcript signatures. Before surgery, patients took at least one anti-epileptic drug. This specimen comes from a study of brain T cells in children with intractable seizures. Whole-study results and caveats: Absence of clones before surgery may stem from lower sequencing depth. Only CDR3 sequence similarity suggested viral specificity, without known HCMV serostatus.

Assay used: immunoSEQ multiplex PCR; TCRdb lists only in-frame clones, some missing. The sample has about 110,000 clones; around 94% are singletons. This TCR was recovered from a boy younger than two with hemimegalencephaly and intractable seizures. The source material was peripheral blood, sampled at surgery.

The CDR3 spells CASSYSRLAGEQYF. Written as DNA, the CDR3 is TGTGCCAGCAGTTACTCAAGACTAGCAGGGGAGCAGTACTTC. The V gene is TRBV6-5, the J gene TRBJ2-7; TRBD2 agrees at 7 bases. Trimming at V came to 0 bases and at J to 7 bases, leaving 6 bases not matched to a gene. Germline CDR1 reads MNHEY; CDR2 reads SVGAGI. CDR3 size: 14 residues.